The T cell receptor beta chain described here comes from a study of blood T cell repertoires in COVID-19. Study-wide context: The samples span acute and convalescent COVID-19 from the United States, Italy and Spain. The cDNA or gDNA used as material had been derived from T cells, B-cell-depleted T cells, or PBMCs.

In the original analysis: Reference gene primer amplification gave estimated nucleated cell counts. Clones were read by immunoSEQ multiplex PCR, and TCRdb kept only the in-frame ones, dropping some. V, J and clone size are those of that table, while D and trimming were read from the DNA. The sample records 100,000 to 130,000 clones, less than 75% being singletons. The receptor was derived from a woman in her thirties or forties with acute or convalescent COVID-19. Input material: peripheral blood.

CDR3 region: CASSLGPGLGGEKLFF. The CDR3 DNA reads TGTGCCAGCAGCTTGGGGCCAGGGTTGGGAGGTGAAAAACTGTTTTTT. V and J are TRBV5-5 and TRBJ1-4; TRBD1 might be the D (5 bases). The CDR3 has 16 residues. V was pared by 0 bases and J by 7 bases, with 16 bases between. Germline V lookup: CDR1 SGHKS, CDR2 YYEKEE (reference sequence).